These 19 T cell receptor beta chains came from one sample sequenced in a study of T cells after posttransplantation cyclophosphamide. Busulfan-fludarabine conditioning, marrow transplant, and cyclophosphamide on days +3 and +4 were administered. Sequenced by immunoSEQ multiplex PCR; TCRdb stores in-frame clones only, minus some. The data list fewer than 5,000 clones, none observed once; over 10% falls to the top ten. The material sequenced was PBMCs, taken after allogeneic stem cell transplant with posttransplant cyclophosphamide. The origin of the receptors is a female patient between 18 and 35 years old who received an allogeneic stem cell transplant from an unrelated donor, was CMV-positive, and had acute GVHD only. Some of these T cells may belong to the graft donor.

This clone was counted many times. CDR3: CASSILLAPQPQHF. The CDR3 region has the DNA TGTGCCAGTAGTATACTCCTAGCCCCGCAGCCCCAGCATTTT. The chain combines TRBV19 with TRBJ1-5; D uncertain. In germline, CDR1 is LNHDA, CDR2 SQIVND (reference sequence). The CDR3 is 14 amino acids. Trimming stripped 2 bases from V and 7 bases from J, with 12 bases between.

Relative to its sample, this clone is medium-sized. J is TRBJ2-5 and V is TRBV6-1; 8 bases are a match to TRBD1. Per the germline V gene, CDR1 is MNHNS and CDR2 is SASEGT. This CDR3 has 14 amino acids. The V segment lost 6 bases and the J segment 5 bases; nucleotides outside the gene matches: 8. The CDR3 nucleotides read TGTGCCAGCAGGAGAGCAGGGGGCGTCGAGACCCAGTACTTC. Amino acids: CASRRAGGVETQYF.

In this sample, this clone turned up many times. CDR3 region: CATSRDLLNTEAFF. The CDR3, as DNA: TGTGCCACCAGCAGAGACCTTTTGAACACTGAAGCTTTCTTT. V usage is TRBV15 and J usage is TRBJ1-1; D not certain. CDR3 size: 14 residues. The germline gives CDR1 LNHNV, CDR2 YYDKDF (reference sequence). V dropped 0 bases and J dropped 0 bases, with 5 bases sitting between them.

The table lists this clone with many counts. The V and J genes are TRBV10-1 and TRBJ2-1; TRBD2 matches 9 bases. The germline V gene encodes CDR1 WNHNN and CDR2 SYGVQD (reference sequence). The CDR3 runs to 14 residues. V was clipped by 2 bases and J by 6 bases; unmatched bases: 2. This CDR3 is CASSEAGGPNEQFF. The CDR3 region has the DNA TGCGCCAGCAGTGAGGCGGGAGGGCCCAATGAGCAGTTCTTC.

This clone is deemed medium-sized. The V and J genes are TRBV6-5 and TRBJ2-7, with a possible D match to TRBD2 (6 bases). The CDR3 length is 16 residues. Trimming removed 2 bases at V and 2 bases at J, with 16 bases between. Looked up from germline, CDR1 is MNHEY and CDR2 is SVGAGI. Written as DNA, the CDR3 is TGTGCCAGCAGTTACGGTCGTGGGGGGAAGGCCTACGAGCAGTACTTC. This encodes CASSYGRGGKAYEQYF.

This clone was detected many times. The chain employs TRBV7-6 and TRBJ2-2; a possible D gene is TRBD1 (6 bases). The CDR3 spans 14 residues. V lost 4 bases and J 7 bases, leaving 13 bases between the germline ends. Germline-derived CDR1 and CDR2 are SGHVS and FNYEAQ. The CDR3 spells CASSSAGRGGELFF. CDR3 in DNA: TGTGCCAGCAGCTCCGCGGGCAGGGGCGGGGAGCTGTTTTTT.

This clone was seen only a few times. V usage is TRBV11-2 and J usage is TRBJ2-3, with 11 bases lining up with TRBD2. The CDR3 runs to 18 residues. Germline CDR1 and CDR2: SGHAT and FQNNGV. V shed 5 bases and J 2 bases; nucleotides not matched to a gene: 12. The CDR3 nucleotides read TGTGCCAGCAGCCTACCGGGACTAGCGGCAATATACACAGATACGCAGTATTTT. It translates to CASSLPGLAAIYTDTQYF. Variable domain in full (rest from reference TRBV11-2 and TRBJ2-3): EAGVAQSPRYKIIEKRQSVAFWCNPISGHATLYWYQQILGQGPKLLIQFQNNGVVDDSQLPKDRFSAERLKGVDSTLKIQPAKLEDSAVYLCASSLPGLAAIYTDTQYFGPGTRLTVL.

This clone has ten or more counts. This chain uses TRBV10-1 with TRBJ2-5; no clear D. V gave up 8 bases and J gave up 2 bases, with 12 bases separating them. Looked up from germline, CDR1 is WNHNN and CDR2 is SYGVQD (reference sequence). The CDR3 extends over 13 amino acids. DNA of the CDR3: TGCGCCAGCCCCTTAGACAAGCAAGAGACCCAGTACTTC. As protein: CASPLDKQETQYF.

This clone was seen many times. CDR3 residues: CAWSETGTSGTKTQYF. The CDR3 nucleotides read TGTGCCTGGAGTGAAACCGGGACTAGCGGGACGAAGACCCAGTACTTC. This chain connects TRBV30 to TRBJ2-5; TRBD2 aligns across 13 bases. The germline V gene has CDR1 GTSNPN and CDR2 SVGIG (reference sequence). The CDR3 consists of 16 residues. Trimming cost V 1 base and J 6 bases; bases outside gene matches: 8.

This clone was counted many times. The genes are TRBV15 and TRBJ1-3; 8 nucleotides agree with TRBD1. From germline, CDR1 is LNHNV and CDR2 YYDKDF (reference sequence). V lost 1 base, J lost 2 bases, and 4 bases stayed unmatched. The CDR3 extends over 16 amino acids. Here the CDR3 DNA reads TGTGCCACCAGCAGAGCCCCACAGGGGGCTGGAAACACCATATATTTT. It yields the protein CATSRAPQGAGNTIYF.

This clone came up many times. This chain joins TRBV29-1 and TRBJ2-4; D uncertain. V shed 4 bases and J shed 8 bases, with 15 bases lying between them. CDR3 length equals 13 residues. Germline CDR1 is SQVTM and CDR2 is ANQGSEA. Here the CDR3 DNA reads TGCAGCGTTGTTCCGCCCCCTGACTACATTCAGTACTTC. Its translation: CSVVPPPDYIQYF.

Ten or more counts support this clone. V usage is TRBV5-4 and J usage is TRBJ1-2, with no clear D. The germline V gene encodes CDR1 SGHNT and CDR2 YYREEE (reference sequence). The V end was cut by 0 bases, the J end by 4 bases, with 13 bases between. CDR3 length: 15 amino acids. Here the CDR3 DNA reads TGTGCCAGCAGCTTGGGTGGCGGGCGCGGCTATGGCTACACCTTC. Amino acids: CASSLGGGRGYGYTF.

This clone was found many times. This sequence joins TRBV27 and TRBJ2-3, with 11 bases lining up with TRBD2. The germline CDR1 and CDR2 sequences are MNHEY and SMNVEV (reference sequence). The CDR3 runs 19 residues. J gave up 4 bases and V 1 base, and 13 bases lay outside the gene matches. In nucleotides, the CDR3 is TGTGCCAGCAGTTTATGGCTGACTAGCGGGGACTTTCCCCCAGATACGCAGTATTTT. This gives the protein CASSLWLTSGDFPPDTQYF.

This clone was seen many times. The chain has TRBV18 and TRBJ1-1; maybe TRBD1 (5 bases). The CDR3 spans 14 residues. CDR1 is KGHSH and CDR2 is LQKENI in the germline V gene. Trimming pared 1 base from V and 0 bases from J, leaving 6 bases between. CDR3 DNA sequence: TGTGCCAGCTCACCACAGGGGTTGAACACTGAAGCTTTCTTT. Encoded protein: CASSPQGLNTEAFF.

The table lists this clone with many counts. The J gene is TRBJ1-5, the V gene TRBV6-1; unclear D gene. Germline CDR1 MNHNS, CDR2 SASEGT. The CDR3 spans 14 residues. Trimming took 8 bases from V and 8 from J, leaving 19 bases between them. CDR3 DNA: TGTGCCAGCGACGCCGGACTCGGGGTCGAGCCCCAGCATTTT. This gives the protein CASDAGLGVEPQHF.

This clone was seen repeatedly, ten times or more. The chain couples TRBV13 to TRBJ2-6; 11 positions agree with TRBD1. V dropped 5 bases and J dropped 0; count of bases not matched to a gene: 3. The CDR3 runs 17 residues. The germline V gene encodes CDR1 PRHDT and CDR2 FYEKMQ (reference sequence). CDR3 amino acids: CASSPGTGGSGANVLTF. In DNA, the CDR3 is TGTGCCAGCAGCCCCGGGACAGGGGGCTCTGGGGCCAACGTCCTGACTTTC.

Many counts were recorded for this clone. The chain is built from TRBV5-1 and TRBJ2-6; D is uncertain. V shed 0 bases and J shed 2 bases, with 12 bases lying between them. The CDR3 length is 17 residues. Germline V CDR1 and CDR2: SGHRS, YFSETQ. The CDR3 protein is CASSLAPLDPGANVLTF. The DNA of the CDR3 is TGCGCCAGCAGCTTGGCTCCCCTAGATCCTGGGGCCAACGTCCTGACTTTC.

This clone qualifies as large (0.1 to 1%). The J gene is TRBJ2-7, the V gene TRBV27, with TRBD1 matching 8 bases. The CDR3 sequence is 13 residues long. Germline values: CDR1 MNHEY, CDR2 SMNVEV (reference sequence). Trimming removed 8 bases from V and 5 bases from J; junction bases left unmatched: 8. CDR3 coding DNA: TGTGCCAGCGGCCACACACAGGGGGACGAGCAGTACTTC. The encoded protein is CASGHTQGDEQYF.

This clone came up a few times. The chain links TRBV18 to TRBJ2-7; a weak D match, TRBD1 (6 bases). This CDR3 is 16 amino acids long. V was clipped by 1 base and J by 0 bases, with 13 bases between them. The germline gives CDR1 KGHSH, CDR2 LQKENI. CDR3 loop: CASSPRVGGISYEQYF. CDR3 DNA: TGTGCCAGCTCACCACGTGTAGGGGGTATCTCCTACGAGCAGTACTTC.